Below, one T cell receptor (beta chain) is given with its context. CDR3 length equals 15 residues. Germline CDR1 and CDR2: LNHNV and YYDKDF (reference sequence). The junction had 8 bases not matched to a gene; V was cut back by 6 bases and J by 0 bases. Only in-frame clones appear in the TCRdb table, and some are missing; sequencing was by immunoSEQ multiplex PCR. The sample includes about 670,000 clones, just under 90% of them seen just once. This sample is part of a study of blood T cell repertoires in COVID-19. Study details: From the United States, Italy and Spain came samples of acute and convalescent COVID-19.

The sequence came from a woman aged 18-30 years with acute or convalescent COVID-19. Sequencing was done on a sample of peripheral blood. The V call is TRBV15, the J call TRBJ2-7, with TRBD1 identical over 7 bases. CDR3 in DNA: TGTGCCACCAGGGAACAGGGGACCCACTCCTACGAGCAGTACTTC. This encodes CATREQGTHSYEQYF.